One sample yielded the 10 T cell receptor beta chains listed below, sequenced in a study of beta chain features in type 1 diabetes. The investigators reverse transcribed all of the isolated RNA, so they sequenced expressed TCRB transcripts. Libraries were prepared by immunoSEQ multiplex PCR; TCRdb keeps only in-frame clonotypes and omits some of them. Among 500,000 to 650,000 clones listed, roughly 12% were seen once. Study results and caveats: Among patients with Type 1 diabetes, TCRB CDR3s were moderately but significantly shorter in every one of the four CD4+ subsets.

Antigens of these TCRs are unknown. Sequenced material: naive CD4+ T cells from blood. The receptors here all came from a man under 40 with type 1 diabetes.

Only a few counts were recorded for this clone. This rearrangement joins TRBV10-3 to TRBJ1-2; unclear D gene. V was shortened by 4 bases and J by 3 bases, with 3 bases between the two germline ends. The CDR3 has 11 amino acids. From germline, CDR1 is ENHRY and CDR2 SYGVKD. As DNA, the CDR3 is TGTGCCATCAGTGCTGACTATGGCTACACCTTC. Protein sequence: CAISADYGYTF.

This clone was found a few times. The sample has other DNA sequences that encode this CDR3 too. The chain uses TRBV2 and TRBJ2-7, with D perhaps TRBD1 or TRBD2 (5 bases each). Looked up from germline, CDR1 is SNHLY and CDR2 is FYNNEI. This CDR3 contains 13 residues. V was pared by 1 base and J by 2 bases, with 6 bases between. The CDR3 nucleotides are TGTGCCAGCAGTGAAGGGGGGACCTACGAGCAGTACTTC. Translated: CASSEGGTYEQYF. Full variable domain (missing parts from reference TRBV2 and TRBJ2-7): EPEVTQTPSHQVTQMGQEVILRCVPISNHLYFYWYRQILGQKVEFLVSFYNNEISEKSEIFDDQFSVERPDGSNFTLKIRSTKLEDSAMYFCASSEGGTYEQYFGPGTRLTVT.

This chain joins TRBV6-5 and TRBJ1-4, with D maybe TRBD1 (5 bases). Germline CDR1 MNHEY, CDR2 SVGAGI. This CDR3 region has 14 residues. Deletions cut 5 bases from V and 3 bases from J, with 10 bases between. This CDR3 is CASSQGGSNEKLFF. The CDR3 nucleotides are TGTGCCAGCAGTCAGGGAGGGTCTAATGAAAAACTGTTTTTT.

The chain joins TRBV14 to TRBJ2-2; 8 positions match TRBD1. Germline loops: CDR1 SGHDN, CDR2 FVKESK. V dropped 4 bases and J dropped 1; count of bases not matched to a gene: 14. The CDR3 extends over 19 amino acids. In DNA, the CDR3 is TGTGCCAGCAGCCCCCCTTTCCGACAGGGGAGAGGGAACACCGGGGAGCTGTTTTTT. Translated, it gives CASSPPFRQGRGNTGELFF.

The table lists this clone with a few counts. V is TRBV9 and J is TRBJ2-7; possibly TRBD1 for D (6 bases). Germline V CDR1 and CDR2: SGDLS, YYNGEE. The CDR3 has 15 amino acids. V was clipped by 2 bases and J by 0 bases, with 12 bases between them. The CDR3 here is CASSVGALSSYEQYF. The CDR3 DNA sequence: TGTGCCAGCAGCGTGGGGGCCCTGAGCTCCTACGAGCAGTACTTC.

The chain couples TRBV7-9 to TRBJ2-7, with D perhaps matching TRBD1 (6 bases). Germline CDR1 is SEHNR and CDR2 is FQNEAQ (reference sequence). Deletions cut 5 bases from V and 5 bases from J, with 13 bases between. This CDR3 region has 13 residues. CDR3 loop: CASSRGQPNEQYF. The CDR3 nucleotides are TGTGCCAGCAGCCGGGGACAACCCAACGAGCAGTACTTC.

This clone was seen a few times. J is TRBJ2-7 and V is TRBV4-3; 7 bases match TRBD1. The CDR3 totals 15 residues. Germline CDR1 reads LGHNA; CDR2 reads YSLEER. The junction had 7 bases not matched to a gene; V was cut back by 3 bases and J by 2 bases. In nucleotides, the CDR3 is TGCGCCAGCAGCCAGATATGGCAGGGGGCCTACGAGCAGTACTTC. The encoded protein is CASSQIWQGAYEQYF.

This clone was seen a handful of times. As DNA, the CDR3 is TGTGCCAGCAGCTCCATTTCCGGGACACTTCACTCCTACGAGCAGTACTTC. It is translated as CASSSISGTLHSYEQYF. The V gene is TRBV5-4, the J gene TRBJ2-7, with D perhaps matching TRBD1 (6 bases). Germline V gene lookup returns CDR1 SGHNT and CDR2 YYREEE (reference sequence). The CDR3 is made up of 17 amino acids. V was cut by 3 bases and J by 0 bases, with 19 bases left in between.

Only a few counts were recorded for this clone. The chain couples TRBV6-6 to TRBJ1-5; D is ambiguous. The CDR3 is 13 residues long. CDR1 is MNHNY and CDR2 is SVGAGI in the germline V gene (reference sequence). V was pared by 0 bases and J by 6 bases, with 6 bases between. CDR3 DNA sequence: TGTGCCAGCAGTTACTCGGACGGTCAGCCCCAGCATTTT. Protein: CASSYSDGQPQHF.

This clone was counted only a few times. CDR3 sequence reads: CASSYFSGSETQYF. The CDR3 coding sequence is TGTGCCAGCAGTTATTTCTCAGGGTCAGAGACCCAGTACTTC. The chain links TRBV27 to TRBJ2-5, with D possibly being TRBD1 (5 bases). In germline, CDR1 is MNHEY, CDR2 SMNVEV (reference sequence). This CDR3 region has 14 residues. V was trimmed by 4 bases and J by 4 bases, leaving 13 bases between them.